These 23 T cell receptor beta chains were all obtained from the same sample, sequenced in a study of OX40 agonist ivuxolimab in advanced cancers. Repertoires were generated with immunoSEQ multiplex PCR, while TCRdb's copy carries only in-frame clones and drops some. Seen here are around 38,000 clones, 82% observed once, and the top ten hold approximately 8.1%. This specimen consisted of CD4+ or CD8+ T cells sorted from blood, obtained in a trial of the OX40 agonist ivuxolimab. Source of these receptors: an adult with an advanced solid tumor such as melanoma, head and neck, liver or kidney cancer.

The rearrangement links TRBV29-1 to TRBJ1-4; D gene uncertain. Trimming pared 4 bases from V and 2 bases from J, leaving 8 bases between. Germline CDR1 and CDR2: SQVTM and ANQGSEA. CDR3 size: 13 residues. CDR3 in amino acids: CSVAKATNEKLFF. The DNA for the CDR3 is TGCAGCGTTGCGAAGGCGACTAATGAAAAACTGTTTTTT.

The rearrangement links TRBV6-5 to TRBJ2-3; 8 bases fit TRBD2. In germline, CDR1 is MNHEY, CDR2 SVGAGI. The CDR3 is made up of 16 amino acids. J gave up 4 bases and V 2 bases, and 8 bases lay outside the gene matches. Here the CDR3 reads CASSYGAGEAADTQYF. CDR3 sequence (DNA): TGTGCCAGCAGTTACGGAGCGGGAGAGGCGGCAGATACGCAGTATTTT.

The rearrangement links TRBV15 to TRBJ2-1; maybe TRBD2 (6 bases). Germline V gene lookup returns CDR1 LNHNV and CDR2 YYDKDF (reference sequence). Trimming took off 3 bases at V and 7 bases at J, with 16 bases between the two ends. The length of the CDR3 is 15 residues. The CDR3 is CATSSPGRRENEQFF. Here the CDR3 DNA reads TGTGCCACCAGCAGCCCAGGCAGGAGGGAAAATGAGCAGTTCTTC.

CDR3 in amino acids: CASSPHQETQYF. CDR3 DNA sequence: TGTGCCAGCTCACCGCACCAAGAGACCCAGTACTTC. The rearrangement uses TRBV18 and TRBJ2-5; D gene unclear. Germline CDR1 reads KGHSH; CDR2 reads LQKENI. There are 12 residues in the CDR3. Trimming pared 3 bases from V and 0 bases from J, leaving 2 bases between.

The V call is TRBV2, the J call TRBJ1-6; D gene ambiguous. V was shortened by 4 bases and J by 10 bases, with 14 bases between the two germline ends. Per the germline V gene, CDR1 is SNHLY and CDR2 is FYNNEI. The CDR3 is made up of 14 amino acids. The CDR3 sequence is CASSVRAIESPLHF. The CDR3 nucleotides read TGTGCCAGCAGTGTACGGGCCATCGAATCACCCCTCCACTTT.

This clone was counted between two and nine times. CDR3 loop: CASSSDRSNEQFF. In DNA form, the CDR3 reads TGTGCCAGCAGCTCCGACAGGAGCAATGAGCAGTTCTTC. The chain joins TRBV7-2 to TRBJ2-1; weak D call: TRBD1 (6 bases). The CDR3 spans 13 residues. V dropped 4 bases and J dropped 6 bases, with 10 bases sitting between them. Germline V lookup: CDR1 SGHTA, CDR2 FQGNSA.

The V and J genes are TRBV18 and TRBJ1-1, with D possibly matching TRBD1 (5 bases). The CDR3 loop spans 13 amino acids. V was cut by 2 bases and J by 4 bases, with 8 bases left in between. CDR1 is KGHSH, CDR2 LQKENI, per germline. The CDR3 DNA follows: TGTGCCAGCTCACCATCAGGGCCCACTGAAGCTTTCTTT. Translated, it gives CASSPSGPTEAFF.

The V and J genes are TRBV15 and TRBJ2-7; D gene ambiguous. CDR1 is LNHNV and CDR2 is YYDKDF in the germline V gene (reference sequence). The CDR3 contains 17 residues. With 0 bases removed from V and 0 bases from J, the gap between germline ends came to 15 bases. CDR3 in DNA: TGTGCCACCAGCAGAGATCTTGCGTCGGTGACCTCCTACGAGCAGTACTTC. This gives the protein CATSRDLASVTSYEQYF.

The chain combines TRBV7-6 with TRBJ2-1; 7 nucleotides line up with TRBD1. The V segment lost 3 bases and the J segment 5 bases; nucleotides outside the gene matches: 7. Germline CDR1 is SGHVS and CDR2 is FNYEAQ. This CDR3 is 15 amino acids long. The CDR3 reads CASSLFGTEDNEQFF. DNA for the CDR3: TGTGCCAGCAGCTTGTTCGGGACAGAAGACAATGAGCAGTTCTTC.

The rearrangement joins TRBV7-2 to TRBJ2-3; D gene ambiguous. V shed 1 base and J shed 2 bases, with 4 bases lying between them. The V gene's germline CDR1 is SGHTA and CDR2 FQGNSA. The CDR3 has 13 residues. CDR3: CASSLENTDTQYF. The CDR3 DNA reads TGTGCCAGCAGCTTAGAGAACACAGATACGCAGTATTTT. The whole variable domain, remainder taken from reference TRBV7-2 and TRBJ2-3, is GAGVSQSPSNKVTEKGKDVELRCDPISGHTALYWYRQSLGQGLEFLIYFQGNSAPDKSGLPSDRFSAERTGGSVSTLTIQRTQQEDSAVYLCASSLENTDTQYFGPGTRLTVL.

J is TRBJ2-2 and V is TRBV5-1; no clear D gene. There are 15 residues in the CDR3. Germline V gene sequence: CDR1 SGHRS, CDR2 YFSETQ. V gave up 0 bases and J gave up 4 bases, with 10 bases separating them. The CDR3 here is CASSLAFSITGELFF. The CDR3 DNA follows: TGCGCCAGCAGCTTGGCCTTCTCAATCACCGGGGAGCTGTTTTTT.

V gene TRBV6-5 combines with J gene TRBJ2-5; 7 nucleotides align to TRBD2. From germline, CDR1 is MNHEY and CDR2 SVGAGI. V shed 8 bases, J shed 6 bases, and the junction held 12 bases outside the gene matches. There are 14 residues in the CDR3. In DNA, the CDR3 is TGTGCCAGCCATACTCTGGGGGGGTTGAAGACCCAGTACTTC. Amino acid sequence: CASHTLGGLKTQYF.

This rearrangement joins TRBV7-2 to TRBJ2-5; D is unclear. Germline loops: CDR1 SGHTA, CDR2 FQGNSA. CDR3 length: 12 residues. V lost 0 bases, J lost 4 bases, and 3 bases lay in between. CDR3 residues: CASSLAIETQYF. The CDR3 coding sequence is TGTGCCAGCAGCTTAGCGATAGAGACCCAGTACTTC.

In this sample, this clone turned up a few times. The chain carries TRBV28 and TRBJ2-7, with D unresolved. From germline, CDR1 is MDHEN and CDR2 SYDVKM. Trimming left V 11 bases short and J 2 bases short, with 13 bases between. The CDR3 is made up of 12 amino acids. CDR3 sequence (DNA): TGTGCCGCAATGGGTCGACCCTACGAGCAGTACTTC. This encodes CAAMGRPYEQYF.

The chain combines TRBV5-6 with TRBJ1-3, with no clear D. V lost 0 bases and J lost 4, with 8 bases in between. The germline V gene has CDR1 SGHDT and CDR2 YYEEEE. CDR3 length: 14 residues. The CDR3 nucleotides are TGTGCCAGCAGCTTGGTCACCGCCGGAAACACCATATATTTT. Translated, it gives CASSLVTAGNTIYF. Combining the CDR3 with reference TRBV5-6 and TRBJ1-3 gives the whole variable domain DAGVTQSPTHLIKTRGQQVTLRCSPKSGHDTVSWYQQALGQGPQFIFQYYEEEERQRGNFPDRFSGHQFPNYSSELNVNALLLGDSALYLCASSLVTAGNTIYFGEGSWLTVV.

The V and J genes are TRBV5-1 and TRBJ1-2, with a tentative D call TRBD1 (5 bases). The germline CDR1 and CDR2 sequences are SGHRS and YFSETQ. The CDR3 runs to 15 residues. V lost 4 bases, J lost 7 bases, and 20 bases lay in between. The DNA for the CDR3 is TGCGCCAGCAGCCCCGCGGGGGGGGTACCGCTTGGCTACACCTTC. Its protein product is CASSPAGGVPLGYTF. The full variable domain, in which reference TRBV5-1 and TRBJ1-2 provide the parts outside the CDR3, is KAGVTQTPRYLIKTRGQQVTLSCSPISGHRSVSWYQQTPGQGLQFLFEYFSETQRNKGNFPGRFSGRQFSNSRSEMNVSTLELGDSALYLCASSPAGGVPLGYTFGSGTRLTVV.

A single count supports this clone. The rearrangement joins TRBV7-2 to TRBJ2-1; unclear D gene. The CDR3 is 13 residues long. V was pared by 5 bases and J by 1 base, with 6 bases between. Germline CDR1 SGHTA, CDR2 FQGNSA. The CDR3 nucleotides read TGTGCCAGCAGCAAGGTTTCCTACAATGAGCAGTTCTTC. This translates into CASSKVSYNEQFF.

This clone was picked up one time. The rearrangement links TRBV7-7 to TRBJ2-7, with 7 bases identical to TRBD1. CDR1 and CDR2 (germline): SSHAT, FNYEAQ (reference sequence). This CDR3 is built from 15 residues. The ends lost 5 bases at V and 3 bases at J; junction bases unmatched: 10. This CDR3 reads CASSQEPGQFYEQYF. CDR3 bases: TGTGCCAGCAGCCAAGAACCGGGACAGTTCTACGAGCAGTACTTC.

Here the CDR3 reads CASSLGGLAGVSYEQYF. The CDR3 DNA is TGTGCCAGCAGCCTAGGGGGTCTAGCGGGAGTATCATACGAGCAGTACTTC. The V call is TRBV5-4, the J call TRBJ2-7; TRBD2 matches at 10 bases. Germline CDR1 SGHNT, CDR2 YYREEE (reference sequence). The J segment lost 4 bases and the V segment lost 4 bases, leaving 14 bases of the junction unmatched. The CDR3 sequence is 17 residues long. Together with reference TRBV5-4 and TRBJ2-7, the CDR3 gives the full variable domain: ETGVTQSPTHLIKTRGQQVTLRCSSQSGHNTVSWYQQALGQGPQFIFQYYREEENGRGNFPPRFSGLQFPNYSSELNVNALELDDSALYLCASSLGGLAGVSYEQYFGPGTRLTVT.

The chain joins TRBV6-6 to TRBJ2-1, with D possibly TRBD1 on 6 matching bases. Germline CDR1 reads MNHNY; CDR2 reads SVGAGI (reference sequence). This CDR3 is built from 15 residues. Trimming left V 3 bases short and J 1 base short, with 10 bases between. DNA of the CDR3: TGTGCCAGCAGTTATCAGGACAGTTCCTACAATGAGCAGTTCTTC. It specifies CASSYQDSSYNEQFF.

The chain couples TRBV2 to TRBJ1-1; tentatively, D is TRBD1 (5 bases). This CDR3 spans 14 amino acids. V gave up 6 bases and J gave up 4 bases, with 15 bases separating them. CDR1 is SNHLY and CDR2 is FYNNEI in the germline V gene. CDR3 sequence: CASRSGPLLTEAFF. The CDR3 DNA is TGTGCCAGCAGATCGGGACCGCTTCTCACTGAAGCTTTCTTT.

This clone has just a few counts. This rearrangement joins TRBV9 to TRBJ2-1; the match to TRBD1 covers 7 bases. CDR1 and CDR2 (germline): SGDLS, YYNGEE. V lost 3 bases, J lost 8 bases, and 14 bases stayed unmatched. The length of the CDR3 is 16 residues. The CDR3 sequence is CASSARQGGDRDEQFF. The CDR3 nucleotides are TGTGCCAGCAGCGCCCGACAGGGCGGAGACCGGGATGAGCAGTTCTTC. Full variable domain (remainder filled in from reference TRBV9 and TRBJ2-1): DSGVTQTPKHLITATGQRVTLRCSPRSGDLSVYWYQQSLDQGLQFLIQYYNGEERAKGNILERFSAQQFPDLHSELNLSSLELGDSALYFCASSARQGGDRDEQFFGPGTRLTVL.

CDR3 amino acids: CASFSGRFPGELFF. CDR3 in DNA: TGTGCCAGCTTTAGCGGGAGGTTTCCCGGGGAGCTGTTTTTT. This rearrangement joins TRBV19 to TRBJ2-2; 10 positions agree with TRBD2. The V gene's germline CDR1 is LNHDA and CDR2 SQIVND (reference sequence). The CDR3 has 14 residues. The J segment lost 6 bases and the V segment lost 9 bases, leaving 7 bases of the junction unmatched.